A selection of T cell receptor beta chains follows, all from one sample in a study of follicular helper T cells after annual influenza vaccination. Clones were sequenced by immunoSEQ multiplex PCR, and TCRdb holds only the in-frame ones, with some missing. The sample has some 5,100 clones; about 82% are singletons. The specimen comprised CXCR5- memory CD4+ T cells sorted from blood, sampled on the day of influenza vaccination. All receptors come from an adult who received the influenza vaccine. Each CDR3 is given with its conserved first and last residue. The D gene is left open where the match is weak. A clone size is listed for some rows: how often the clone was seen (once, few, many), or a class if it is expanded.

J gene | clone size | V gene | D gene | CDR3 protein | CDR3 DNA
TRBJ2-2 | . | TRBV30 | TRBD1 | CAWSVGQGDGELFF | TGTGCCTGGAGTGTAGGACAGGGGGACGGGGAGCTGTTTTTT
TRBJ1-2 | . | TRBV19 | . | CASSIGSTLTTYGYTF | TGTGCCAGTAGTATTGGCTCCACCCTAACGACCTATGGCTACACCTTC
TRBJ1-5 | . | TRBV5-5 | . | CASSLDGDSNQPQHF | TGTGCCAGCAGCTTGGACGGTGATAGCAATCAGCCCCAGCATTTT
TRBJ2-7 | . | TRBV29-1 | . | CSVATDGSYEQYF | TGCAGCGTTGCCACGGACGGCTCCTACGAGCAGTACTTC
TRBJ2-2 | . | TRBV19 | . | CASSITQFPTGELFF | TGTGCCAGTAGTATAACCCAATTCCCCACCGGGGAGCTGTTTTTT
TRBJ1-3 | . | TRBV2 | . | CASSEKGGEASGNTIYF | TGTGCCAGCAGTGAAAAAGGAGGCGAGGCATCCGGAAACACCATATATTTT
TRBJ2-1 | . | TRBV10-3 | . | CAISPNNEQFF | TGTGCCATCAGTCCCAACAATGAGCAGTTCTTC
TRBJ2-6 | once | TRBV10-3 | . | CAIRQGSGGGSGANVLTF | TGTGCCATCAGGCAGGGGTCAGGTGGGGGCTCTGGGGCCAACGTCCTGACTTTC
TRBJ1-2 | once | TRBV29-1 | TRBD1 | CSDNRGYF | TGCAGCGACAACAGGGGGTACTTC
TRBJ1-2 | . | TRBV25-1 | . | CASRTNTGNYGYTF | TGTGCCAGCAGGACTAATACGGGAAACTATGGCTACACCTTC
TRBJ2-2 | . | TRBV2 | TRBD1 | CASTLGTGSTGELFF | TGTGCCAGCACCTTAGGGACAGGGTCCACCGGGGAGCTGTTTTTT
TRBJ1-3 | . | TRBV6-1 | . | CASSAQGTGNTIYF | TGTGCCAGCAGTGCACAGGGAACTGGAAACACCATATATTTT
TRBJ1-2 | . | TRBV6-1 | . | CASSDRGEGRGYTF | TGTGCCAGCAGTGACCGGGGGGAGGGTCGAGGCTACACCTTC
TRBJ2-1 | . | TRBV6-5 | TRBD2 | CASSYSGDSYNEQFF | TGTGCCAGCAGTTATAGCGGGGATTCGTACAATGAGCAGTTCTTC
TRBJ1-5 | . | TRBV28 | . | CASSTNRRNQPQHF | TGTGCCAGCAGTACTAACAGGAGAAATCAGCCCCAGCATTTT
TRBJ2-2 | . | TRBV28 | . | CASSLGGTANTGELFF | TGTGCCAGCAGTTTAGGGGGGACGGCGAACACCGGGGAGCTGTTTTTT
TRBJ2-5 | . | TRBV7-9 | . | CASSKTGDPHTQYF | TGTGCCAGCAGTAAAACGGGGGACCCCCATACCCAGTACTTC
TRBJ1-1 | once | TRBV5-1 | . | CASSFQVGMNTEAFF | TGCGCCAGCAGCTTTCAGGTAGGGATGAACACTGAAGCTTTCTTT
TRBJ1-3 | . | TRBV4-1 | . | CASSQGNGVSGNTIYF | TGCGCCAGCAGCCAAGGGAATGGAGTATCCGGAAACACCATATATTTT
TRBJ2-7 | once | TRBV30 | . | CAWSVSGYEQYF | TGTGCCTGGAGTGTAAGCGGCTACGAGCAGTACTTC
TRBJ2-6 | . | TRBV27 | TRBD1 | CASTYFGQGSSGANVLTF | TGTGCCAGCACATACTTCGGACAGGGAAGCTCTGGGGCCAACGTCCTGACTTTC
TRBJ1-2 | . | TRBV7-9 | . | CASSPHPGAEGYTF | TGTGCCAGCAGCCCCCACCCGGGGGCGGAAGGCTACACCTTC
TRBJ2-5 | . | TRBV5-1 | TRBD2 | CASSSSLAGGAETQYF | TGCGCCAGCTCTTCCTCCCTAGCGGGGGGCGCCGAGACCCAGTACTTC
TRBJ1-4 | . | TRBV2 | . | CASRTSEGEKLFF | TGTGCCAGCAGGACGTCGGAGGGGGAAAAACTGTTTTTT
TRBJ2-3 | . | TRBV23-1 | . | CASSPDRTGTDTQYF | TGCGCCAGCAGCCCCGACAGGACCGGCACAGATACGCAGTATTTT
TRBJ2-2 | . | TRBV19 | TRBD1 | CASSIFGTGSTGELFF | TGTGCCAGTAGTATTTTCGGGACAGGGTCCACCGGGGAGCTGTTTTTT
TRBJ1-5 | few | TRBV9 | . | CASSPRAEQGQPQHF | TGTGCCAGCAGCCCCCGGGCCGAGCAAGGTCAGCCCCAGCATTTT
TRBJ2-7 | . | TRBV27 | . | CASSSRARYYEQYF | TGTGCCAGCAGTAGCCGGGCCCGATACTACGAGCAGTACTTC
TRBJ2-2 | . | TRBV10-3 | TRBD2 | CAIRSPSGTGELFF | TGTGCCATCAGGAGCCCTAGCGGCACCGGGGAGCTGTTTTTT
TRBJ2-5 | . | TRBV14 | . | CASSTARSFWETQYF | TGTGCCAGCAGTACTGCGAGGAGTTTTTGGGAGACCCAGTACTTC
TRBJ1-5 | . | TRBV18 | . | CASSPGSDQPQHF | TGTGCCAGCTCACCTGGATCAGATCAGCCCCAGCATTTT
TRBJ2-7 | . | TRBV6-5 | . | CASSYDGEQYF | TGTGCCAGCAGTTACGACGGCGAGCAGTACTTC
TRBJ2-5 | . | TRBV29-1 | . | CSLRKESQETQYF | TGCAGCCTACGCAAGGAGAGCCAAGAGACCCAGTACTTC
TRBJ1-2 | . | TRBV28 | TRBD1 | CASRFRDRGANGYTF | TGTGCCAGCAGGTTCCGGGACAGGGGAGCGAATGGCTACACCTTC
TRBJ2-5 | . | TRBV9 | TRBD2 | CASSGIAGGRETQYF | TGTGCCAGCAGCGGAATAGCGGGGGGGCGGGAGACCCAGTACTTC
TRBJ2-2 | . | TRBV5-4 | . | CASSLVGVSGELFF | TGTGCCAGCAGCTTGGTTGGGGTGTCCGGGGAGCTGTTTTTT
TRBJ2-7 | . | TRBV6-5 | . | CASSYNRVLEGEQYF | TGTGCCAGCAGTTACAATCGGGTTTTGGAAGGCGAGCAGTACTTC